The clone carrying this TCR beta chain is a singleton in its sample. Its specificity is unknown. The sample originates from a study of Ad26.COV2.S vaccination and SARS-CoV-2 variants. About the study: COV1001, an Ad26.COV2.S trial, supplied this vaccine-arm donor. Ad26.COV2.S was injected intramuscularly once or twice, 56 days apart.

Study observations and caveats: Total T cell responses may have been underestimated by the TCR breadth and depth analyses. Reported findings describe substantial breadth in spike-specific CD8+ and CD4+ T cell responses following vaccination.

The germline gives CDR1 LNHDA, CDR2 SQIVND (reference sequence). The CDR3 is 13 residues long. The V end was cut by 4 bases, the J end by 4 bases, with 7 bases between. Generated by immunoSEQ multiplex PCR, the TCRdb table keeps only in-frame clones and is missing some. Of 300,000 to 350,000 clones in the sample, 65% to 90% were seen once. Regarding treatment: around 19 received Ad26.COV2.S at low or high dose, single or two shots; about 5 received placebo; per-sample allocation not given. Collection of the samples took place on day 63 after the first injection of vaccine or placebo. This TCR came from a person aged 18-65 years who received the Ad26.COV2.S COVID-19 vaccine or a placebo. The input for sequencing was peripheral blood, taken in a trial of Ad26.COV2.S vaccine versus placebo. This rearrangement joins TRBV19 to TRBJ2-2, with D possibly TRBD2 on 5 matching bases. The chain's CDR3 is CASSTEGTGELFF. CDR3 DNA: TGTGCCAGTAGTACCGAGGGCACCGGGGAGCTGTTTTTT.